This T cell receptor (beta chain) came from a study of regulatory T cells in long-lasting Graves disease. This clonotype was counted many times. Indicated time point: newly diagnosed GD, antithyroid drugs for less than 3 months. The TCR library was prepared using RNA isolated from PBMCs. Construction of the TCR beta libraries employed iRepertoire HTBI primers in conjunction with Arm-PCR of CDR3 regions. TCRdb recomputed calls from the multiplex PCR reads with MiXCR, one row per CDR3 protein. The sample includes 200,000 to 250,000 distinct CDR3 sequences, 20% to 25% of them seen just once. The material was peripheral blood mononuclear cells (PBMCs), obtained at new diagnosis, from a patient treated with antithyroid drugs. The TCR was taken from a female donor with Graves disease.

CDR3 region: CAISEQARGDQPQHF. The CDR3 region has the DNA TGTGCCATCAGTGAACAGGCCAGGGGAGATCAGCCCCAGCATTTT. The rearrangement links TRBV10-3 to TRBJ1-5; tentative D call: TRBD1 (6 bases). Trimming pared 3 bases from V and 5 bases from J, leaving 14 bases between. The CDR3 consists of 15 residues. The germline CDR1 and CDR2 sequences are ENHRY and SYGVKD.